A single sample is the source of the 32 T cell receptor beta chains below, sequenced in a study of post-analysis software for immune sequencing data (dated by TCRdb to 2014 to 2015). Broader findings and caveats from the paper: Several TRBV segments, including TRBV5-6, TRBV5-1 and TRBV20-1, were significantly more frequent in patients than controls.

Library construction relied on PCR. The instrument was an Illumina HiSeq 2500. Unique molecular identifiers were incorporated into TCR beta cDNA libraries to reduce PCR and sequencing biases. TCRdb applied fastp at Q25 and MiXCR to the public reads, then kept only in-frame beta chains. Each entry merges the rows of one CDR3 protein and shows their most common DNA and genes. The sample table records about 540,000 distinct CDR3 sequences; 30% to 40% of these occur just once. Of the sample, approximately 5.4% falls within the top ten clones. These TCRs are of unknown antigen specificity. The sample taken for sequencing was blood. Receptor source: a girl aged 2 to 17 with multiple sclerosis.

This clonotype was found a few times. The genes are TRBV7-9 and TRBJ2-1; D could derive from TRBD1 or TRBD2 (5 bases each). CDR1 and CDR2 (germline): SEHNR, FQNEAQ (reference sequence). CDR3 length: 16 residues. Trimming pared 1 base from V and 0 bases from J, leaving 10 bases between. The CDR3 here is CASSLDPGRSYNEQFF. The CDR3 DNA is TGTGCCAGCAGCTTAGACCCGGGGCGCTCCTACAATGAGCAGTTCTTC. Complete variable domain (other parts from reference TRBV7-9 and TRBJ2-1): DTGVSQNPRHKITKRGQNVTFRCDPISEHNRLYWYRQTLGQGPEFLTYFQNEAQLEKSRLLSDRFSAERPKGSFSTLEIQRTEQGDSAMYLCASSLDPGRSYNEQFFGPGTRLTVL.

CDR3 DNA: TGTGCCGGGCGGGGACCGAGCTATGGCTACACCTTC. Residues: CAGRGPSYGYTF. The chain uses TRBV19 and TRBJ1-2; the D gene is possibly TRBD1 (5 bases). The germline CDR1 and CDR2 sequences are LNHDA and SQIVND (reference sequence). The CDR3 has 12 amino acids. V lost 11 bases, J lost 4 bases, and 14 bases lay in between.

The chain recombines TRBV6-2 or TRBV6-3 with TRBJ2-1; D gene uncertain. The CDR3 spans 12 residues. The V end was cut by 0 bases, the J end by 9 bases, with 6 bases between. Germline loops: CDR1 MNHEY, CDR2 SVGEGT. In nucleotides, the CDR3 is TGTGCCAGCAGTTACTCATTGGGTGAGCAGTTCTTC. Encoded protein: CASSYSLGEQFF.

The rearrangement links TRBV5-6 to TRBJ2-5; D unresolved. Germline V gene data show CDR1 as SGHDT and CDR2 as YYEEEE. This CDR3 contains 13 residues. Trimming shortened V by 0 bases and J by 11 bases, and 14 bases separated the two germline ends. The CDR3 loop is CASSLAGVSGQYF. DNA for the CDR3: TGTGCCAGCAGCTTGGCCGGCGTCTCCGGGCAGTACTTC. Looking up the rest from reference TRBV5-6 and TRBJ2-5 gives the full variable domain: DAGVTQSPTHLIKTRGQQVTLRCSPKSGHDTVSWYQQALGQGPQFIFQYYEEEERQRGNFPDRFSGHQFPNYSSELNVNALLLGDSALYLCASSLAGVSGQYFGPGTRLLVL.

CDR3 DNA: TGCAGTGCCACCGCCGGGAGCCAAGAGACCCAGTACTTC. Encoded protein: CSATAGSQETQYF. The chain is built from TRBV20-1 and TRBJ2-5, with TRBD2 as a possible D gene (6 bases). The CDR3 loop spans 13 amino acids. Deletions cut 6 bases from V and 1 base from J, with 12 bases between. The germline gives CDR1 DFQATT, CDR2 SNEGSKA (reference sequence).

This clonotype was counted a few times. The V call is TRBV10-3, the J call TRBJ2-7, with 7 bases fitting TRBD1. The CDR3 consists of 12 residues. V lost 10 bases, J lost 2 bases, and 5 bases stayed unmatched. Germline CDR1 reads ENHRY; CDR2 reads SYGVKD. CDR3 bases: TGTGCCACGCTGGACAGGACCTACGAGCAGTACTTC. It yields the protein CATLDRTYEQYF.

This clonotype has a handful of counts. The V gene is TRBV4-2, the J gene TRBJ1-2, with 12 positions matching TRBD1. This CDR3 comprises 17 residues. In germline, CDR1 is LGHNA, CDR2 YNFKEQ. The V segment lost 4 bases and the J segment 5 bases; nucleotides outside the gene matches: 11. In nucleotides, the CDR3 is TGTGCCAGCAGCCCCGAACCGGGACAGGGGGCTATGTATGGCTACACCTTC. This encodes CASSPEPGQGAMYGYTF.

The genes are TRBV5-1 and TRBJ1-5; TRBD1 agrees at 12 bases. The ends lost 5 bases at V and 6 bases at J; junction bases unmatched: 6. The CDR3 has 15 amino acids. From germline, CDR1 is SGHRS and CDR2 YFSETQ. CDR3 DNA sequence: TGCGCCAGCAGTCCAGGGACAGGGGGCGTTCAGCCCCAGCATTTT. Translating it yields CASSPGTGGVQPQHF.

Note on this clonotype: A much larger clone is a single base away; this may be a read error. V and J are TRBV6-4 and TRBJ2-3, with D possibly being TRBD1 or TRBD2 (5 bases each). Germline loops: CDR1 MRHNA, CDR2 SNTAGT. The V end lost 4 bases, the J end lost 3 bases, and 17 bases lay between the germline ends. This CDR3 comprises 16 residues. For the CDR3, the DNA is TGTGCCAGCAGTGGAGGGGTACGGGCAGCTACAGATACGCAGTATTTT. This translates into CASSGGVRAATDTQYF.

The genes are TRBV20-1 and TRBJ1-5, with 7 bases identical to TRBD1. This CDR3 is 13 amino acids long. The germline V gene encodes CDR1 DFQATT and CDR2 SNEGSKA (reference sequence). With V trimmed by 4 bases and J by 7 bases, 7 bases remained unmatched. CDR3 nucleotide sequence: TGCAGTGCTAACAGGGGATTTCGGCAGCCCCAGCATTTT. Translating it yields CSANRGFRQPQHF.

The chain uses TRBV5-1 and TRBJ1-2; D is possibly TRBD1 (5 bases). V was trimmed by 0 bases and J by 2 bases, leaving 14 bases between them. Per the germline V gene, CDR1 is SGHRS and CDR2 is YFSETQ. The CDR3 is made up of 16 amino acids. The CDR3 is CASSLVPGTGNYGYTF. DNA for the CDR3: TGCGCCAGCAGCTTGGTACCTGGGACCGGGAACTATGGCTACACCTTC.

This clonotype was seen only a few times. The chain joins TRBV20-1 to TRBJ1-2, with D unclear. The CDR3 has 14 residues. The germline V gene has CDR1 DFQATT and CDR2 SNEGSKA (reference sequence). The ends were cut back, 4 bases at V and 8 bases at J, with 20 bases in the middle. CDR3 nucleotides: TGCAGTGCTAAAGAAAACAGAAACGAGAGGGGCTACACCTTC. It is translated as CSAKENRNERGYTF.

The rearrangement joins TRBV7-9 to TRBJ2-3; the D gene could be TRBD1 or TRBD2 (5 bases each). Per germline, CDR1 SEHNR and CDR2 FQNEAQ (reference sequence). The germline V and J ends were trimmed by 3 bases and 0 bases, with 13 bases remaining between them. The CDR3 consists of 16 residues. The CDR3 bases are TGTGCCAGCAGCTTCCGGACGGGACCAAGCACAGATACGCAGTATTTT. Amino acids: CASSFRTGPSTDTQYF.

This clonotype showed up just a few times. This sequence joins TRBV20-1 and TRBJ2-3; the D gene is possibly TRBD1 (6 bases). Trimming removed 8 bases from V and 2 bases from J, with 20 bases in between. The CDR3 is made up of 15 amino acids. The germline CDR1 and CDR2 sequences are DFQATT and SNEGSKA (reference sequence). The CDR3 protein is CSSGTDSAYTDTQYF. The CDR3 DNA follows: TGCAGTTCCGGCACGGACAGCGCCTACACAGATACGCAGTATTTT.

There are a few counts of this clonotype. The chain is built from TRBV5-1 and TRBJ2-5, with 7 bases identical to TRBD2. This CDR3 has 15 residues. J lost 1 base, V lost 7 bases, and 10 bases had no gene match. CDR1 and CDR2 (germline): SGHRS, YFSETQ. CDR3 bases: TGCGCCAGCGGAAGAACGGGACTACGCCAAGAGACCCAGTACTTC. Translated: CASGRTGLRQETQYF.

V and J are TRBV7-3 and TRBJ2-7; 12 nucleotides align to TRBD2. Germline lookup yields CDR1 SGHTA and CDR2 FQGTGA. V lost 4 bases and J lost 4; bases outside the gene matches: 5. The CDR3 extends over 15 amino acids. CDR3 DNA: TGTGCCAGCAGCTACGCTAGCGGGGGGGCGTACGAGCAGTACTTC. Residues: CASSYASGGAYEQYF.

The CDR3 is CASSYSIANTGELFF. In DNA, the CDR3 is TGTGCCAGCAGTTACTCGATTGCGAACACCGGGGAGCTGTTTTTT. The rearrangement links TRBV6-6 to TRBJ2-2, with D uncertain. Trimming pared 0 bases from V and 0 bases from J, leaving 5 bases between. CDR1 is MNHNY and CDR2 is SVGAGI in the germline V gene (reference sequence). The CDR3 covers 15 residues.

The table lists this clonotype with a few counts. The genes are TRBV2 and TRBJ2-2; D is ambiguous. Trimming removed 1 base from V and 1 base from J, with 10 bases in between. Germline CDR1 is SNHLY and CDR2 is FYNNEI. The CDR3 loop spans 16 amino acids. CDR3 nucleotides: TGTGCCAGCAGTGAAGGCAGGTCCCTGAACACCGGGGAGCTGTTTTTT. Protein sequence: CASSEGRSLNTGELFF. The variable domain in full, with the rest retrieved from reference TRBV2 and TRBJ2-2, is EPEVTQTPSHQVTQMGQEVILRCVPISNHLYFYWYRQILGQKVEFLVSFYNNEISEKSEIFDDQFSVERPDGSNFTLKIRSTKLEDSAMYFCASSEGRSLNTGELFFGEGSRLTVL.

This chain links TRBV9 with TRBJ2-7; D may correspond to TRBD1 or TRBD2 (6 bases each). V gave up 3 bases and J gave up 7 bases, with 14 bases separating them. Germline CDR1 and CDR2: SGDLS and YYNGEE. The CDR3 has 13 residues. The CDR3 here is CASSGTTGKEQYF. CDR3 DNA sequence: TGTGCCAGCAGCGGGACTACAGGGAAGGAGCAGTACTTC.

The gene calls are TRBV7-9 and TRBJ2-2; the D call may be TRBD1 or TRBD2 (6 bases each). Trimming left V 2 bases short and J 3 bases short, with 16 bases between. The length of the CDR3 is 17 residues. Germline V gene data show CDR1 as SEHNR and CDR2 as FQNEAQ (reference sequence). CDR3 bases: TGTGCCAGCAGCTTATGGGGGGCGCGGATGGACACCGGGGAGCTGTTTTTT. This encodes CASSLWGARMDTGELFF.

The chain combines TRBV29-1 with TRBJ2-5; perhaps D is TRBD1 or TRBD2 (5 bases each). Germline V gene data show CDR1 as SQVTM and CDR2 as ANQGSEA. The CDR3 is 13 residues long. V shed 7 bases and J shed 2 bases, with 14 bases lying between them. The CDR3 coding sequence is TGCAGCGCCCAAATGAGGGGTCAAGAGACCCAGTACTTC. It specifies CSAQMRGQETQYF.

The J gene is TRBJ1-1, the V gene TRBV4-1, with D perhaps TRBD1 (5 bases). The CDR3 runs 14 residues. Per the germline V gene, CDR1 is MGHRA and CDR2 is YSYEKL. With 0 bases removed from V and 6 bases from J, the gap between germline ends came to 11 bases. The CDR3 bases are TGCGCCAGCAGCCAAGATCCCGACAGAGCTGAAGCTTTCTTT. This sequence encodes CASSQDPDRAEAFF.

This rearrangement joins TRBV19 to TRBJ2-3, with D tentatively TRBD1 (6 bases). The CDR3 consists of 14 residues. The germline V gene has CDR1 LNHDA and CDR2 SQIVND (reference sequence). Trimming removed 10 bases from V and 0 bases from J, with 14 bases in between. CDR3 residues: CATSVGQSTDTQYF. CDR3 in DNA: TGTGCCACCTCAGTAGGACAGAGCACAGATACGCAGTATTTT.

This chain uses TRBV21-1 with TRBJ2-4. TRBV21-1 is annotated as a pseudogene. CDR3 length equals 14 residues. CDR3 DNA: TGTGCCAGCAGAGGCGGTGTTAGCAAAAACATTCAGTACTTC. Its protein product is CASRGGVSKNIQYF.

The chain links TRBV12-3 or TRBV12-4 to TRBJ1-4; TRBD1 aligns across 7 bases. This CDR3 has 17 amino acids. Trimming took 6 bases from V and 5 from J; bases not matched to a gene: 15. The CDR3 DNA sequence: TGTGCCAGCAGGAACTCCCCCTGGGGACAGATAAATGAAAAACTGTTTTTT. It is translated as CASRNSPWGQINEKLFF.

This sequence joins TRBV5-1 and TRBJ1-2; 8 bases are a match to TRBD1. The CDR3 totals 13 residues. V gave up 5 bases and J gave up 6 bases; unmatched junction bases: 6. The germline V gene has CDR1 SGHRS and CDR2 YFSETQ. CDR3 protein: CASSHQQGDGYTF. CDR3 DNA: TGCGCCAGCAGTCACCAACAGGGGGATGGCTACACCTTC.

V and J are TRBV28 and TRBJ2-5; weak D call: TRBD2 (6 bases). Germline CDR1 is MDHEN and CDR2 is SYDVKM. V dropped 9 bases and J dropped 4 bases, with 24 bases sitting between them. The CDR3 has 16 amino acids. The CDR3 nucleotides are TGTGCCAGTTCCTCGCGGGGAGTGGCTCTGTTAGAGACCCAGTACTTC. This encodes CASSSRGVALLETQYF.

This clonotype has just a few counts. The chain recombines TRBV12-3 or TRBV12-4 with TRBJ1-4; maybe TRBD1 (6 bases). This CDR3 region has 12 residues. The V end was cut by 8 bases, the J end by 5 bases, with 9 bases between. The chain's CDR3 is CASSGVNEKLFF. DNA of the CDR3: TGTGCCAGCTCAGGGGTAAATGAAAAACTGTTTTTT.

The chain joins TRBV20-1 to TRBJ2-3; D perhaps matches TRBD2 (5 bases). The CDR3 is 15 residues long. Trimming removed 5 bases at V and 0 bases at J, with 15 bases between. The germline V gene has CDR1 DFQATT and CDR2 SNEGSKA (reference sequence). CDR3 amino acids: CSALPAASSTDTQYF. The DNA for the CDR3 is TGCAGTGCTTTGCCAGCGGCCTCTAGCACAGATACGCAGTATTTT.

In its sample, this clonotype was seen a few times. This chain uses TRBV20-1 with TRBJ1-2; D remains unclear. The germline V gene has CDR1 DFQATT and CDR2 SNEGSKA (reference sequence). The CDR3 has 13 residues. Trimming removed 4 bases at V and 8 bases at J, with 17 bases between. The CDR3 nucleotides are TGCAGTGCTAAACCCCCCCTCGGAAAGGGCTACACCTTC. Protein product: CSAKPPLGKGYTF.

The chain links TRBV6-1 to TRBJ2-1, with D possibly being TRBD1 or TRBD2 (6 bases each). The ends were cut back, 8 bases at V and 8 bases at J, with 16 bases in the middle. Per germline, CDR1 MNHNS and CDR2 SASEGT. CDR3 length equals 13 residues. CDR3 in amino acids: CASRPEGGDEQFF. CDR3 DNA sequence: TGTGCCAGCCGGCCTGAGGGGGGCGATGAGCAGTTCTTC.

This clonotype was counted only a few times. This chain joins TRBV14 and TRBJ2-5; no clear D gene. The V gene lost 3 bases and the J gene lost 1 base, with 6 bases spanning the gap. This CDR3 is 13 amino acids long. Germline V gene sequence: CDR1 SGHDN, CDR2 FVKESK. CDR3 protein: CASSQGVQETQYF. As DNA, the CDR3 is TGTGCCAGCAGCCAGGGCGTCCAAGAGACCCAGTACTTC.